These 25 T cell receptor beta chains came from one sample sequenced in a study of TIL therapy for anti-PD-1-resistant metastatic lung cancer. The libraries were made with immunoSEQ v3. The assay was immunoSEQ multiplex PCR, and TCRdb's table has in-frame clones only and misses some. Of more than 90,000 clones listed, roughly two thirds were seen once; the top ten hold over 9.5%. The time point is: pre-treatment sample, taken before nivolumab and TIL therapy. Tumor tissue came from excised metastases, mostly pleural nodules or supraclavicular lymph nodes. The starting material was tumor tissue, obtained at baseline. All receptors derive from a person aged 25 to 80 with non-small cell lung cancer.

Regarding this clone: Since a much larger clone is just one base distant, this may be a read error. This rearrangement joins TRBV27 to TRBJ2-3; no reliable D call. CDR1 is MNHEY, CDR2 SMNVEV, per germline (reference sequence). CDR3 length: 11 residues. V was pared by 2 bases and J by 6 bases, with 3 bases between. The CDR3 loop is CASSLMDTQYF. The CDR3 nucleotides are TGTGCCAGCAGTTTAATGGATACGCAGTATTTT.

The rearrangement uses TRBV7-2 and TRBJ2-7; D call uncertain. This CDR3 region has 14 residues. Trimming pared 0 bases from V and 5 bases from J, leaving 11 bases between. The germline gives CDR1 SGHTA, CDR2 FQGNSA. For the CDR3, the DNA is TGTGCCAGCAGCTTAGCGGCGACCCGGAACGAGCAGTACTTC. As protein: CASSLAATRNEQYF. The variable domain in full, with the rest retrieved from reference TRBV7-2 and TRBJ2-7, is GAGVSQSPSNKVTEKGKDVELRCDPISGHTALYWYRQSLGQGLEFLIYFQGNSAPDKSGLPSDRFSAERTGGSVSTLTIQRTQQEDSAVYLCASSLAATRNEQYFGPGTRLTVT.

V is TRBV15 and J is TRBJ2-7; D unresolved. The V end was cut by 0 bases, the J end by 1 base, with 16 bases between. Germline V gene lookup returns CDR1 LNHNV and CDR2 YYDKDF (reference sequence). The CDR3 loop spans 17 amino acids. In DNA, the CDR3 is TGTGCCACCAGCAGAGATGAGTTTGGCAGTCCATCCTACGAGCAGTACTTC. Encoded protein: CATSRDEFGSPSYEQYF.

The gene calls are TRBV9 and TRBJ2-3; TRBD1 aligns across 7 bases. CDR3 size: 21 residues. J gave up 2 bases and V 2 bases, and 23 bases lay outside the gene matches. Germline-derived CDR1 and CDR2 are SGDLS and YYNGEE. The CDR3 spells CASSVTSGTDFQIRSTDTQYF. CDR3 DNA sequence: TGTGCCAGCAGCGTGACATCCGGGACAGACTTCCAAATCAGATCCACAGATACGCAGTATTTT.

This clone was observed at least ten times. The chain employs TRBV7-7 and TRBJ2-1; 7 bases match TRBD2. The CDR3 sequence is 15 residues long. V was pared by 2 bases and J by 6 bases, with 7 bases of the junction left unmatched. Germline CDR1 reads SSHAT; CDR2 reads FNYEAQ (reference sequence). CDR3 DNA sequence: TGTGCCAGCAGCTTATTATCTAGCGGCCTCAATGAGCAGTTCTTC. This sequence encodes CASSLLSSGLNEQFF.

The chain couples TRBV6-5 to TRBJ2-1; TRBD1 matches at 10 bases. Germline-derived CDR1 and CDR2 are MNHEY and SVGAGI. The CDR3 consists of 13 residues. Trimming removed 6 bases from V and 7 bases from J; junction bases left unmatched: 3. The CDR3 DNA reads TGTGCCAGCAGGACAGGGGGCAAAAATGAGCAGTTCTTC. Its protein is CASRTGGKNEQFF.

The chain combines TRBV7-2 with TRBJ2-7; D possibly corresponds to TRBD1 (6 bases). Looked up from germline, CDR1 is SGHTA and CDR2 is FQGNSA. This CDR3 region has 15 residues. V lost 0 bases to trimming and J lost 6 bases, with 15 bases between them. The CDR3 bases are TGTGCCAGCAGCTTAGCAGGGGGTAATGGTCTCGAGCAGTACTTC. It codes for CASSLAGGNGLEQYF.

The chain combines TRBV28 with TRBJ1-5, with D tentatively TRBD1 (5 bases). The V end lost 3 bases, the J end lost 1 base, and 10 bases lay between the germline ends. The germline V gene has CDR1 MDHEN and CDR2 SYDVKM. This CDR3 has 15 residues. CDR3 loop: CASSFGRASNQPQHF. The CDR3 bases are TGTGCCAGCAGTTTTGGCAGGGCCAGCAATCAGCCCCAGCATTTT.

The chain has TRBV5-1 and TRBJ2-7, with D perhaps TRBD1 (6 bases). The V end was cut by 4 bases, the J end by 5 bases, with 13 bases between. The CDR3 is 13 residues long. The germline CDR1 and CDR2 sequences are SGHRS and YFSETQ. CDR3 amino acids: CASSTGTLNEQYF. Here the CDR3 DNA reads TGCGCCAGCAGCACCGGGACATTAAACGAGCAGTACTTC.

This clone has a handful of counts. CDR3 in amino acids: CASSQRVGIQYF. Written as DNA, the CDR3 is TGTGCCAGCAGCCAACGCGTGGGCATTCAGTACTTC. This rearrangement joins TRBV3-1 (or the pseudogene TRBV3-2) to TRBJ2-4; no firm D call. V gave up 2 bases and J gave up 9 bases, with 8 bases separating them. The CDR3 is 12 residues long. Germline loops: CDR1 LGHDT, CDR2 YNNKEL (reference sequence).

V and J are TRBV3-1 (or the pseudogene TRBV3-2) and TRBJ2-7; D might be TRBD1 (5 bases). From germline, CDR1 is LGHDT and CDR2 YNNKEL (reference sequence). The CDR3 covers 16 residues. V was trimmed by 0 bases and J by 7 bases, leaving 19 bases between them. CDR3 bases: TGTGCCAGCAGCCAAGAAAGCACAGGCAATCAAGGGGAGCAGTACTTC. Amino acid sequence: CASSQESTGNQGEQYF.

This CDR3 is CASSLVTGGEKLFF. The CDR3 nucleotides read TGTGCCAGCAGCTTAGTCACAGGTGGTGAAAAACTGTTTTTT. This rearrangement joins TRBV7-8 to TRBJ1-4, with TRBD1 as a possible D gene (5 bases). The germline V gene has CDR1 SGHVS and CDR2 FQNEAQ. The V end lost 1 base, the J end lost 7 bases, and 10 bases lay between the germline ends. CDR3 length: 14 residues.

This clone was observed a few times. V usage is TRBV9 and J usage is TRBJ1-1; tentatively, D is TRBD1 (6 bases). CDR3 length: 16 residues. Deletions cut 3 bases from V and 0 bases from J, with 15 bases between. Looked up from germline, CDR1 is SGDLS and CDR2 is YYNGEE. The CDR3 spells CASSADGGRVNTEAFF. The CDR3 region has the DNA TGTGCCAGCAGCGCCGACGGGGGGCGTGTGAACACTGAAGCTTTCTTT. Filled out from reference TRBV9 and TRBJ1-1, the complete variable domain reads DSGVTQTPKHLITATGQRVTLRCSPRSGDLSVYWYQQSLDQGLQFLIQYYNGEERAKGNILERFSAQQFPDLHSELNLSSLELGDSALYFCASSADGGRVNTEAFFGQGTRLTVV.

The chain employs TRBV24-1 and TRBJ2-1, with D possibly being TRBD1 or TRBD2 (5 bases each). V was trimmed by 3 bases and J by 6 bases, leaving 20 bases between them. In germline, CDR1 is KGHDR, CDR2 SFDVKD. There are 17 residues in the CDR3. The CDR3 DNA is TGTGCCACCAGTGATCCTACCACCGGGGCCCTAGTCAATGAGCAGTTCTTC. As protein: CATSDPTTGALVNEQFF.

In DNA, the CDR3 is TGTGCCATCAGTGAGGACCCAAGCGCAACTAATGAAAAACTGTTTTTT. Translated, it gives CAISEDPSATNEKLFF. V and J are TRBV10-3 and TRBJ1-4; D is unclear. CDR3 length: 16 amino acids. Germline lookup yields CDR1 ENHRY and CDR2 SYGVKD. Between the trimmed V and J ends, which lost 2 bases and 0 bases, there was a span of 10 bases.

V is TRBV5-1 and J is TRBJ2-1, with D perhaps given as TRBD1 or TRBD2 (6 bases each). The CDR3 has 20 residues. V lost 3 bases, J lost 0 bases, and 25 bases lay in between. Germline V gene data show CDR1 as SGHRS and CDR2 as YFSETQ. The DNA of the CDR3 is TGCGCCAGCAGCTCCCTATCTGGGACTTCCAAGGGGGGCTCCTACAATGAGCAGTTCTTC. Translated, it gives CASSSLSGTSKGGSYNEQFF.

The chain uses TRBV18 and TRBJ1-2; 7 positions agree with TRBD1. Germline CDR1 and CDR2: KGHSH and LQKENI. J lost 6 bases, V lost 0 bases, and 7 bases had no gene match. CDR3 length equals 15 residues. CDR3 nucleotides: TGTGCCAGCTCACCACCGTCGACAGGGAACCATGGCTACACCTTC. Translated, it gives CASSPPSTGNHGYTF.

This clone showed up just a few times. The chain combines TRBV18 with TRBJ2-7; TRBD2 matches at 13 bases. The CDR3 extends over 15 amino acids. With V trimmed by 3 bases and J by 5 bases, 4 bases remained unmatched. The germline gives CDR1 KGHSH, CDR2 LQKENI. The CDR3 reads CASSPGTSGTDEQYF. In DNA form, the CDR3 reads TGTGCCAGCTCACCTGGGACTAGCGGGACCGACGAGCAGTACTTC.

This clone has a count of ten or more. This chain links TRBV5-1 with TRBJ2-2; no clear D. Trimming pared 6 bases from V and 4 bases from J, leaving 16 bases between. Germline lookup yields CDR1 SGHRS and CDR2 YFSETQ. There are 15 residues in the CDR3. The CDR3: CASTTQRNPTGELFF. The CDR3 bases are TGCGCCAGCACCACCCAGCGAAATCCCACCGGGGAGCTGTTTTTT.

V gene TRBV5-1 combines with J gene TRBJ1-3; D is unresolved. Trimming left V 0 bases short and J 4 bases short, with 11 bases between. This CDR3 has 15 residues. Germline V gives CDR1 SGHRS, CDR2 YFSETQ. In nucleotides, the CDR3 is TGCGCCAGCAGCTTGGGGAGTCGTCTGGGAAACACCATATATTTT. Translating gives CASSLGSRLGNTIYF.

The chain uses TRBV3-1 (or the pseudogene TRBV3-2) and TRBJ1-2; D perhaps matches TRBD1 (6 bases). V was clipped by 6 bases and J by 7 bases, with 15 bases between them. The germline CDR1 and CDR2 sequences are LGHDT and YNNKEL (reference sequence). CDR3 length equals 13 residues. The CDR3 coding sequence is TGTGCCAGCAGATCCAGGACGGGGGCTGGCTACACCTTC. It codes for CASRSRTGAGYTF.

The gene calls are TRBV9 and TRBJ2-5, with 10 bases lining up with TRBD2. V shed 0 bases and J 4 bases; nucleotides not matched to a gene: 6. The CDR3 is made up of 16 amino acids. The germline V gene has CDR1 SGDLS and CDR2 YYNGEE. CDR3 DNA: TGTGCCAGCAGCGTAGCTGCGGCTAGCGGGGGAGAGACCCAGTACTTC. It is translated as CASSVAAASGGETQYF.

V is TRBV6-5 and J is TRBJ1-5; D unresolved. The CDR3 is 14 amino acids. Germline loops: CDR1 MNHEY, CDR2 SVGAGI. The ends were cut back, 0 bases at V and 0 bases at J, with 3 bases in the middle. CDR3 DNA: TGTGCCAGCAGTTACTCGAATAGCAATCAGCCCCAGCATTTT. Translating it yields CASSYSNSNQPQHF.

The chain has TRBV5-1 and TRBJ2-2, with unresolved D. Looked up from germline, CDR1 is SGHRS and CDR2 is YFSETQ. The CDR3 covers 15 residues. The V end was cut by 5 bases, the J end by 1 base, with 12 bases between. The DNA for the CDR3 is TGCGCCAGCAGGATCCACCTGCAGAACACCGGGGAGCTGTTTTTT. It encodes CASRIHLQNTGELFF.

The chain carries TRBV9 and TRBJ2-1, with TRBD1 identical over 7 bases. The CDR3 runs 14 residues. The ends lost 3 bases at V and 9 bases at J; junction bases unmatched: 9. Germline-derived CDR1 and CDR2 are SGDLS and YYNGEE. In nucleotides, the CDR3 is TGTGCCAGCAGCGAGGGGGCGGTGCCGGGTGAGCAGTTCTTC. It yields the protein CASSEGAVPGEQFF.